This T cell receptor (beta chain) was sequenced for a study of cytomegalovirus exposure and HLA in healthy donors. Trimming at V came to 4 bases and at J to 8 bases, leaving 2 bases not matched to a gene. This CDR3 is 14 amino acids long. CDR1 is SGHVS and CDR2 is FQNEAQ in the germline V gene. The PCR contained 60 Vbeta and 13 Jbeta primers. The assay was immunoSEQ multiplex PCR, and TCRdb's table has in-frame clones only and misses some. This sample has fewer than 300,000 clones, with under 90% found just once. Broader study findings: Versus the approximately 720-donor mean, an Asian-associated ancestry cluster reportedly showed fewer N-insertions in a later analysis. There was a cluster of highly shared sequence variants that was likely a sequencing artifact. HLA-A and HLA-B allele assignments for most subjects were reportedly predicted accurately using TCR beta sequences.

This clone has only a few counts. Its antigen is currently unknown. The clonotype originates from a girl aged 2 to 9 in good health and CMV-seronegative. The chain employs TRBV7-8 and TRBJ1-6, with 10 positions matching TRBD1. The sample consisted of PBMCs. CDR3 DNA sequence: TGTGCCAGCAGCTCGGGACAGGGGTATTCACCCCTCCACTTT. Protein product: CASSSGQGYSPLHF.